The present T cell receptor beta chain was sequenced within a study of blood T cell repertoires in COVID-19. Turning to the study itself: Samples taken during acute and convalescent COVID-19 were collected in the United States, Italy and Spain. From T cells, B-cell-depleted T cells, or PBMCs came the material, which was cDNA or gDNA.

In the source study's methods: Estimation of nucleated cell counts was performed using reference gene primer amplification. Here immunoSEQ multiplex PCR was the method, and the copy in TCRdb shows in-frame clones only, minus some. V and J calls and clone size are copied from that table; D and trimming were computed from the DNA. The profile shows fewer than 200,000 clones, about 83% of them singletons. Seattle researchers signed up patients amid active infection and tracked them longitudinally. There are 15 residues in the CDR3. Germline loops: CDR1 SNHLY, CDR2 FYNNEI. V dropped 3 bases and J dropped 2; count of bases not matched to a gene: 3.

The TCR was taken from a woman in her seventies with COVID-19, enrolled during active disease. The chain combines TRBV2 with TRBJ2-7, with TRBD2 matching 11 bases. The sample comprised peripheral blood. In nucleotides, the CDR3 is TGTGCCAGCAGTGACGGTAGCGGGAGGGCCTACGAGCAGTACTTC. Translating it yields CASSDGSGRAYEQYF.